These 13 T cell receptor beta chains came from one sample sequenced in a study of vaccination and CD4 T cells after COVID-19. Treatment here: approximately 11-day PBMC culture with coronavirus spike peptide pools or control peptides (ViraFEST assay). It was before the COVID-19 pandemic (2011-2018) that the unexposed donor's CD4+ T cells were collected. These receptors' targets are unknown. The Oncomine TCR Beta short-read assay sequenced DNA from cultured CD4+ T cells. TCRdb itself ran the PCR reads through MiXCR, one entry per CDR3 protein. The table has approximately 6,900 distinct CDR3 sequences, around 48% seen once; the top ten hold approximately 30%. The specimen was CD4+ T cells from blood, cultured in vitro. These receptors were taken from a human donor in good health.

The chain links TRBV7-9 to TRBJ1-2; D is ambiguous. This CDR3 contains 15 residues. V was clipped by 5 bases and J by 4 bases, with 17 bases between them. Germline CDR1 SEHNR, CDR2 FQNEAQ (reference sequence). This chain's CDR3 is CASSHPFEGSYGYTF. DNA for the CDR3: TGTGCCAGCAGCCACCCATTTGAGGGCTCCTATGGCTACACCTTC. The complete variable domain, with remaining parts taken from reference TRBV7-9 and TRBJ1-2, reads DTGVSQNPRHKITKRGQNVTFRCDPISEHNRLYWYRQTLGQGPEFLTYFQNEAQLEKSRLLSDRFSAERPKGSFSTLEIQRTEQGDSAMYLCASSHPFEGSYGYTFGSGTRLTVV.

The chain carries TRBV20-1 and TRBJ2-1, with 11 bases matching TRBD2. CDR1 and CDR2 (germline): DFQATT, SNEGSKA (reference sequence). The CDR3 length is 14 residues. The J segment lost 7 bases and the V segment lost 4 bases, leaving 6 bases of the junction unmatched. The CDR3 bases are TGCAGTGCTAAACTAGCGGGAGTGTTAAATGAGCAGTTCTTC. Translation gives CSAKLAGVLNEQFF.

This rearrangement joins TRBV20-1 to TRBJ2-3, with unresolved D. The CDR3 extends over 12 amino acids. Germline assignment: CDR1 DFQATT and CDR2 SNEGSKA (reference sequence). V was trimmed by 3 bases and J by 6 bases, leaving 10 bases between them. Here the CDR3 reads CSARMSTDTQYF. CDR3 in DNA: TGCAGTGCTAGGATGTCGACCGATACGCAGTATTTT.

The CDR3 spells CSAKLPGTPNTGELFF. The CDR3 DNA reads as TGCAGTGCCAAACTCCCCGGGACTCCCAACACCGGGGAGCTGTTTTTT. This chain connects TRBV20-1 to TRBJ2-2, with D possibly matching TRBD2 (6 bases). V lost 6 bases and J lost 2, with 19 bases in between. This CDR3 contains 16 residues. CDR1 and CDR2 (germline): DFQATT, SNEGSKA (reference sequence).

V and J are TRBV5-1 and TRBJ1-2; D may be TRBD1 (5 bases). Trimming pared 4 bases from V and 4 bases from J, leaving 14 bases between. This CDR3 is built from 14 residues. The germline gives CDR1 SGHRS, CDR2 YFSETQ. CDR3 bases: TGCGCCAGCAGCCCAGGTGGGGGGATCTATGGCTACACCTTC. It translates to CASSPGGGIYGYTF.

A few counts support this clonotype. J is TRBJ2-2 and V is TRBV7-2, with D possibly matching TRBD2 (5 bases). The CDR3 covers 17 residues. In germline, CDR1 is SGHTA, CDR2 FQGNSA. V was cut by 4 bases and J by 1 base, with 16 bases left in between. The CDR3 here is CASSYQSGGLNTGELFF. DNA of the CDR3: TGTGCCAGCAGCTACCAGTCTGGCGGGCTGAACACCGGGGAGCTGTTTTTT.

This clonotype was found a few times. The J gene is TRBJ1-2, the V gene TRBV28, with a tentative D call TRBD1 (5 bases). The CDR3 length is 15 residues. Trimming pared 3 bases from V and 5 bases from J, leaving 16 bases between. Germline CDR1 reads MDHEN; CDR2 reads SYDVKM. The chain's CDR3 is CASSLMGRVQYGYTF. The CDR3 coding sequence is TGTGCCAGCAGTTTGATGGGCAGGGTACAATATGGCTACACCTTC.

The chain carries TRBV4-3 and TRBJ1-5; 8 positions match TRBD1. CDR1 and CDR2 from the germline V gene are LGHNA and YSLEER. J lost 8 bases, V lost 3 bases, and 3 bases had no gene match. The CDR3 is 13 residues long. The CDR3 is CASSQTGDEPQHF. In DNA, the CDR3 is TGCGCCAGCAGCCAGACAGGGGACGAGCCCCAGCATTTT.

V gene TRBV20-1 combines with J gene TRBJ1-3, with a tentative D call TRBD1 (6 bases). There are 18 residues in the CDR3. Germline loops: CDR1 DFQATT, CDR2 SNEGSKA (reference sequence). Trimming stripped 7 bases from V and 2 bases from J, with 27 bases between. CDR3 nucleotide sequence: TGCAGTGTCTTAGTCCAACAGGGCTCTATAGTCCCTGGAAACACCATATATTTT. Translation gives CSVLVQQGSIVPGNTIYF.

This clonotype was seen only a few times. The chain joins TRBV5-8 to TRBJ2-1; TRBD2 agrees at 16 bases. The CDR3 extends over 15 amino acids. CDR1 and CDR2 (germline): SGHTS, YDEGEE. The V gene end was trimmed by 3 bases and the J gene end by 7 bases; junction bases not matched to a gene: 1. CDR3 amino acids: CASSSGLAGGNEQFF. As DNA, the CDR3 is TGTGCCAGCAGCTCGGGACTAGCGGGAGGGAATGAGCAGTTCTTC.

The V and J genes are TRBV12-3 or TRBV12-4 and TRBJ2-5; D may be TRBD1 (6 bases). Trimming shortened V by 1 base and J by 5 bases, and 17 bases separated the two germline ends. CDR3 size: 16 residues. CDR3 loop: CASSLGVLGAGETQYF. The DNA for the CDR3 is TGTGCCAGCAGTTTAGGGGTCTTGGGGGCCGGGGAGACCCAGTACTTC.

Concerning this clonotype itself: The junction departs from the called germline gene at one end, perhaps through a read error. The gene calls are TRBV11-2 and TRBJ1-2, with a weak D call TRBD1 (5 bases). CDR1 and CDR2 from the germline V gene are SGHAT and FQNNGV. The CDR3 loop spans 16 amino acids. The CDR3 is CASSPQRRGEHYGHTF. Here the CDR3 DNA reads TGTGCCAGCAGCCCCCAGCGACGAGGGGAACACTATGGCCACACCTTC.

The chain carries TRBV11-2 and TRBJ2-3; TRBD2 aligns across 8 bases. The germline CDR1 and CDR2 sequences are SGHAT and FQNNGV. V lost 2 bases and J lost 4; bases outside the gene matches: 5. This CDR3 spans 15 amino acids. The CDR3: CASSLSGGPADTQYF. Written as DNA, the CDR3 is TGTGCCAGCAGCTTATCGGGGGGGCCCGCAGATACGCAGTATTTT.